This T cell receptor beta chain was sequenced in a study of blood T cell repertoires in COVID-19. Across the study: Italy, Spain and the United States were the sources of the convalescent and acute COVID-19 samples. Sources were T cells, B-cell-depleted T cells, or PBMCs; the material itself was cDNA or gDNA.

From germline, CDR1 is LGHDT and CDR2 YNNKEL (reference sequence). This CDR3 region has 13 residues. V was trimmed by 5 bases and J by 5 bases, leaving 12 bases between them. Study processing details: Reference gene primer amplification gave estimated nucleated cell counts. Profiling relied on immunoSEQ multiplex PCR, and the TCRdb table lists in-frame clones only, not all of them. V, J and clone size derive from that table, while D and trimming were established from the DNA sequence. Altogether about 260,000 clones are present, 80% to 90% being singletons, with the ten largest covering roughly 1.6%.

This clonotype originated in a woman between 40 and 50 years old who had recovered from COVID-19. The sequenced sample consisted of peripheral blood. V and J are TRBV3-1 (or the pseudogene TRBV3-2) and TRBJ1-1, with D maybe TRBD1 (6 bases). The CDR3 nucleotides are TGTGCCAGCAGCGGGGGGGCGCGGACTGAAGCTTTCTTT. Residues: CASSGGARTEAFF.